This entry concerns a single T cell receptor beta chain. Its antigen is still unknown. This specimen comes from a study of shared clonotypes between healthy human individuals. Study conclusions and caveats: Represented diversity, genetic and exposure-history alike, was limited by few donors. Approximately 4.6% of naive CD4 clonotypes were common to a few donors. It was anticipated that sequencing depth would influence how many clonotypes donors shared.

The assay was immunoSEQ multiplex PCR, and TCRdb's table has in-frame clones only and misses some. The profile shows 600,000 to 800,000 clones, 55% to 75% of them singletons. Specimen: memory CD4+ T cells sorted from blood. Sample subset: CD45RA-negative fraction. This TCR came from a woman under 40 in good health.

The CDR3 region is CASTPSGRDYNEQFF. CDR3 DNA: TGTGCCAGTACCCCCAGCGGGAGGGACTACAATGAGCAGTTCTTC. The chain combines TRBV19 with TRBJ2-1; 10 positions agree with TRBD2. Germline V gene data show CDR1 as LNHDA and CDR2 as SQIVND (reference sequence). The CDR3 runs 15 residues. The junction had 6 bases not matched to a gene; V was cut back by 7 bases and J by 3 bases. The variable domain in full, completed from reference TRBV19 and TRBJ2-1, reads DGGITQSPKYLFRKEGQNVTLSCEQNLNHDAMYWYRQDPGQGLRLIYYSQIVNDFQKGDIAEGYSVSREKKESFPLTVTSAQKNPTAFYLCASTPSGRDYNEQFFGPGTRLTVL.